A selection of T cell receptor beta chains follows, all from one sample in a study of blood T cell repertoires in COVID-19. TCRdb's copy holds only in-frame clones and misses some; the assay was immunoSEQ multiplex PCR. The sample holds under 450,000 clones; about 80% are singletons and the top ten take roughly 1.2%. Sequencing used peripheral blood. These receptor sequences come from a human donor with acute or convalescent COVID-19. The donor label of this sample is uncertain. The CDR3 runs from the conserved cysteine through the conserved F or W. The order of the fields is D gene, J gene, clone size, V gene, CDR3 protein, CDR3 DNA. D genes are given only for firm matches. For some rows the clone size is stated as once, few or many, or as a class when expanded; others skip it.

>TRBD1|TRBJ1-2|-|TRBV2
CANSSRQGPYTF
TGTGCCAACTCAAGTCGACAGGGACCCTACACCTTC
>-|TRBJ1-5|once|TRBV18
CASSPPSGVGQPQHF
TGTGCCAGCTCACCACCGTCAGGGGTGGGGCAGCCCCAGCATTTT
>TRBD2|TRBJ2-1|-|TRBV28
CASSGAGLADNEQFF
TGTGCCAGCAGCGGGGCGGGACTAGCGGACAATGAGCAGTTCTTC
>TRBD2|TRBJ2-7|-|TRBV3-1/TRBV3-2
CASSRGLAAREQYF
TGTGCCAGCAGCCGCGGACTAGCGGCGCGGGAGCAGTACTTC
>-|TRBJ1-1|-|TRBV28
CASSFRETEAFF
TGTGCCAGCAGTTTCAGGGAAACTGAAGCTTTCTTT
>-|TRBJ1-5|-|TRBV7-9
CASSFTDSRGNQPQHF
TGTGCCAGCAGCTTTACAGACAGCCGGGGCAATCAGCCCCAGCATTTT
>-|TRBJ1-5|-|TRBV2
CASNDDRGNQPQHF
TGTGCCAGCAATGACGACAGAGGTAATCAGCCCCAGCATTTT
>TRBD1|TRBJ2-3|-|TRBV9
CASSPRQGADTQYF
TGTGCCAGCAGCCCCCGACAGGGGGCGGATACGCAGTATTTT
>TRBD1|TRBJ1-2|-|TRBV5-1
CASSLDRGDYGYTF
TGCGCCAGCAGCTTGGACAGGGGAGACTATGGCTACACCTTC
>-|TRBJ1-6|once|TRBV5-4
CASSRGGGGSSPLHF
TGTGCCAGCAGTAGAGGGGGAGGCGGGAGTTCACCCCTCCACTTT
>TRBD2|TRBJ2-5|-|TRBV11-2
CASSLISGGPETQYF
TGTGCCAGCAGCTTAATTTCGGGAGGGCCAGAGACCCAGTACTTC
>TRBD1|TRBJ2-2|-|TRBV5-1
CASSTTGTGRRGELFF
TGCGCCAGCAGCACTACCGGGACAGGGCGTCGCGGGGAGCTGTTTTTT
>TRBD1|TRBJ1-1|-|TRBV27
CAGQGLEAFF
TGTGCCGGACAGGGGCTTGAAGCTTTCTTT
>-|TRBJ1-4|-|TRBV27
CASSFGQTTNEKLFF
TGTGCCAGCAGTTTCGGACAGACAACTAATGAAAAACTGTTTTTT
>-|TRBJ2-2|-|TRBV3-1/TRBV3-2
CASSPIYRNTGELFF
TGTGCCAGCAGCCCGATATACAGGAACACCGGGGAGCTGTTTTTT
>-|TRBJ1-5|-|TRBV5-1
CASSRGQPNQPQHF
TGCGCCAGCAGTCGTGGACAGCCTAATCAGCCCCAGCATTTT
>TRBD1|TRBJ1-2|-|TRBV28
CASRGGTATIPNYGYTF
TGTGCCAGCAGAGGGGGGACAGCAACAATCCCTAACTATGGCTACACCTTC
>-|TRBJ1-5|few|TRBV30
CAWSPGHGNQPQHF
TGTGCCTGGAGTCCAGGCCACGGCAATCAGCCCCAGCATTTT
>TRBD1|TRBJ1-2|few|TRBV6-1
CASSEWTGPNYGYTF
TGTGCCAGCAGTGAATGGACAGGTCCTAACTATGGCTACACCTTC
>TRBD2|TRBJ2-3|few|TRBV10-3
CAISDSGTSGVTQYF
TGTGCCATCAGTGACTCCGGGACTAGCGGGGTCACGCAGTATTTT
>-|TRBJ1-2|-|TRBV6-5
CASALQGEANYGYTF
TGTGCCAGCGCGCTACAGGGCGAAGCTAACTATGGCTACACCTTC
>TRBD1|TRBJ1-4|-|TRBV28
CASSPGGVGEKLFF
TGTGCCAGCAGTCCAGGGGGTGTGGGGGAAAAACTGTTTTTT
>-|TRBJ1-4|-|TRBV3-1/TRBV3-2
CASSQPGQNEKLFF
TGTGCCAGCAGCCAACCCGGACAGAATGAAAAACTGTTTTTT
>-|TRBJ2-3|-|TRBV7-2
CASSPQGVSTDTQYF
TGTGCCAGCAGCCCCCAAGGGGTAAGCACAGATACGCAGTATTTT
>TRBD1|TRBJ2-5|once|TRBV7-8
CASSIPPGQGQETQYF
TGTGCCAGCAGCATACCCCCGGGACAGGGCCAAGAGACCCAGTACTTC
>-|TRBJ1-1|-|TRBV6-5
CASTVNQGLEAFF
TGTGCCAGCACCGTAAACCAGGGGCTCGAAGCTTTCTTT
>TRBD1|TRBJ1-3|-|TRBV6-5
CASSYSPGGGNTIYF
TGTGCCAGCAGTTACTCGCCAGGGGGAGGAAACACCATATATTTT
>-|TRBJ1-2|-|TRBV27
CASSRQVNYGYTF
TGTGCCAGCAGTCGACAGGTTAACTATGGCTACACCTTC
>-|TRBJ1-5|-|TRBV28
CASSSDQRPQHF
TGTGCCAGCAGTTCCGATCAGCGGCCCCAGCATTTT
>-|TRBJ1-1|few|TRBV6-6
CASSYAGIVSDTEAFF
TGTGCCAGCAGTTACGCAGGGATCGTATCTGACACTGAAGCTTTCTTT
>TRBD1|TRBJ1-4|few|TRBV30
CAWSAPGARGPGEKLFF
TGTGCCTGGAGTGCCCCGGGGGCAAGGGGGCCTGGGGAAAAACTGTTTTTT
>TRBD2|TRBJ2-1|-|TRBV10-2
CASNPLVGLAANEQFF
TGCGCCAGCAACCCCTTGGTCGGGCTAGCGGCCAATGAGCAGTTCTTC
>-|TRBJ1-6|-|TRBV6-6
CASSPQLAPLHF
TGTGCCAGCAGCCCGCAGTTGGCACCCCTCCACTTT
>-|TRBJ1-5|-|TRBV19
CASSMGPNQPQHF
TGTGCCAGTAGTATGGGGCCGAATCAGCCCCAGCATTTT
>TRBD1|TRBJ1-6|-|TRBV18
CASSPPTGFGSPLHF
TGTGCCAGCTCACCGCCGACAGGGTTTGGTTCACCCCTCCACTTT
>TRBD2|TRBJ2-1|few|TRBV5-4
CASSLTGLGGNEQFF
TGTGCCAGCAGCCTAACGGGACTAGGGGGCAATGAGCAGTTCTTC
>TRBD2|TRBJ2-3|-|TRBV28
CASGRGVTDTQYF
TGTGCCAGCGGACGGGGGGTCACAGATACGCAGTATTTT
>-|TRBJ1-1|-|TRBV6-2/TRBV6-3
CASSRLNTEAFF
TGTGCCAGCAGTAGACTTAACACTGAAGCTTTCTTT
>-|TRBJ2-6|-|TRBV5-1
CASSLEGGAGANVLTF
TGCGCCAGCAGCTTGGAAGGAGGGGCTGGGGCCAACGTCCTGACTTTC
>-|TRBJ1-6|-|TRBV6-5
CASSQFGSSPLHF
TGTGCCAGCAGCCAGTTCGGTAGCTCACCCCTCCACTTT
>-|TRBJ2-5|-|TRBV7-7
CASSLVARQETQYF
TGTGCCAGCAGCTTAGTGGCCAGACAAGAGACCCAGTACTTC
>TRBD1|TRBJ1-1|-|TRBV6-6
CASNRQGSREAFF
TGTGCCAGCAATCGACAGGGGTCCCGTGAAGCTTTCTTT
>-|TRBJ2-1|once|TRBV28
CASSFDSPYNEQFF
TGTGCCAGCAGTTTTGACTCACCCTACAATGAGCAGTTCTTC
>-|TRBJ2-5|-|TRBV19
CASSMAVGAGTQYF
TGTGCCAGTAGTATGGCGGTAGGGGCTGGGACCCAGTACTTC
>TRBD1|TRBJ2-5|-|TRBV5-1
CASSFSTGPQETQYF
TGCGCCAGCAGCTTTTCGACAGGGCCGCAAGAGACCCAGTACTTC
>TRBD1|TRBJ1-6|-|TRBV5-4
CASSWGQGLNSPLHF
TGTGCCAGCAGCTGGGGACAGGGACTCAATTCACCCCTCCACTTT
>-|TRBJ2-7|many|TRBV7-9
CASSSQVSYEQYF
TGTGCCAGCAGTTCACAGGTCTCCTACGAGCAGTACTTC
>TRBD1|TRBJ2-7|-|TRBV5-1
CASSSRQGPREQYF
TGCGCCAGCTCCTCCAGACAGGGGCCGCGGGAGCAGTACTTC
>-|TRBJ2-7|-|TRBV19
CASSTRNGYEQYF
TGTGCCAGTAGTACCAGAAATGGCTACGAGCAGTACTTC
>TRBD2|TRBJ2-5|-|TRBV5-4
CASSRLTSGAKETQYF
TGTGCCAGCAGCCGATTGACTAGCGGGGCCAAAGAGACCCAGTACTTC
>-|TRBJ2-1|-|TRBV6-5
CASRLGRRYNEQFF
TGTGCCAGCAGACTAGGGAGACGCTACAATGAGCAGTTCTTC
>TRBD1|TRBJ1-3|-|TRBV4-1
CASSQALPGQGARFGNTIYF
TGCGCCAGCAGCCAAGCCCTACCGGGACAGGGGGCACGGTTTGGAAACACCATATATTTT